One sample yielded the 32 T cell receptor beta chains listed below, sequenced in a study of T cells in Graves' hyperthyroidism and ophthalmopathy (dated by TCRdb to the late 2010s). The library was produced with multiplex PCR. Sequencing relied on an Illumina HiSeq 2000. TCR beta CDR3 regions were amplified from RNA transcripts. The TCR CDR3 was subjected to a first round of RT-PCR using the HTBI primer set and the Qiagen OneStep RT-PCR kit. The public sequencing data were trimmed at Q25 with fastp and processed into clonotypes with MiXCR by TCRdb, which kept only in-frame beta chains. Rows with a matching CDR3 protein are joined into one entry that keeps the most common DNA and genes. The sample has about 400,000 distinct CDR3 sequences on record, approximately 13% of them singletons. The ten largest clones add up to 9.2% of the sample. Material for sequencing was blood. Receptor source: a young woman with Graves' hyperthyroidism.

This clonotype has ten or more counts. The chain carries TRBV3-1 and TRBJ2-6; 8 nucleotides align to TRBD1. Germline V gene data show CDR1 as LGHDT and CDR2 as YNNKEL (reference sequence). This CDR3 has 18 amino acids. Germline trimming cut 1 base from V and 2 bases from J; bases unmatched to any gene: 7. CDR3 sequence: CASSQVLTGAAGANVLTF. The DNA of the CDR3 is TGTGCCAGCAGCCAAGTCCTGACAGGGGCGGCTGGGGCCAACGTCCTGACTTTC.

This clonotype was observed many times. The chain is built from TRBV6-1 and TRBJ1-5; maybe TRBD1 (6 bases). V was pared by 8 bases and J by 2 bases, with 10 bases between. This CDR3 has 13 residues. The germline CDR1 and CDR2 sequences are MNHNS and SASEGT. This CDR3 is CASVGGGNQPQHF. The CDR3 DNA reads TGTGCCAGCGTAGGGGGGGGCAATCAGCCCCAGCATTTT.

The chain is built from TRBV28 and TRBJ2-1; TRBD1 matches at 8 bases. Germline CDR1 is MDHEN and CDR2 is SYDVKM. The CDR3 is 15 residues long. V was pared by 5 bases and J by 8 bases, with 11 bases of the junction left unmatched. The DNA for the CDR3 is TGTGCCAGCAGTCCGACAGGGGTCGGTTTGGATGAGCAGTTCTTC. Translated: CASSPTGVGLDEQFF. The full variable domain, with the rest looked up from reference TRBV28 and TRBJ2-1, is DVKVTQSSRYLVKRTGEKVFLECVQDMDHENMFWYRQDPGLGLRLIYFSYDVKMKEKGDIPEGYSVSREKKERFSLILESASTNQTSMYLCASSPTGVGLDEQFFGPGTRLTVL.

This clonotype has ten or more counts. The gene calls are TRBV27 and TRBJ1-2; tentative D call: TRBD1 (6 bases). The germline V gene has CDR1 MNHEY and CDR2 SMNVEV (reference sequence). Trimming took 0 bases from V and 3 from J, leaving 11 bases between them. CDR3 length equals 15 residues. Written as DNA, the CDR3 is TGTGCCAGCAGTTTATCTTCAGGGGTCGACTATGGCTACACCTTC. This gives the protein CASSLSSGVDYGYTF.

This clonotype was found many times. V is TRBV7-9 and J is TRBJ1-2; TRBD1 matches at 11 bases. From germline, CDR1 is SEHNR and CDR2 FQNEAQ (reference sequence). Trimming removed 5 bases from V and 0 bases from J; junction bases left unmatched: 17. This CDR3 is built from 20 residues. CDR3 nucleotides: TGTGCCAGCAGCCCCCCCGCCGTCCGGGACAGGGGGATCCCTAACTATGGCTACACCTTC. Translation: CASSPPAVRDRGIPNYGYTF.

This clonotype was detected ten times or more. The V call is TRBV6-6, the J call TRBJ2-5; TRBD2 aligns across 9 bases. Germline CDR1 and CDR2: MNHNY and SVGAGI (reference sequence). The CDR3 totals 16 residues. V lost 2 bases and J lost 5; bases outside the gene matches: 9. The CDR3 is CASSYEPSGEGETQYF. DNA for the CDR3: TGTGCCAGCAGTTACGAACCTAGCGGGGAGGGGGAGACCCAGTACTTC.

The V call is TRBV20-1, the J call TRBJ2-7; possibly TRBD2 for D (6 bases). Germline V gene sequence: CDR1 DFQATT, CDR2 SNEGSKA (reference sequence). V was clipped by 0 bases and J by 0 bases, with 21 bases between them. The CDR3 runs to 18 residues. CDR3 amino acids: CSARDTLRGGGTSYEQYF. The CDR3 nucleotides read TGCAGTGCTAGAGATACCCTCCGGGGAGGCGGAACCTCCTACGAGCAGTACTTC.

This clonotype was seen repeatedly, ten times or more. The V call is TRBV5-1, the J call TRBJ1-2; TRBD1 is a possible D gene (5 bases). Germline CDR1 and CDR2: SGHRS and YFSETQ. Between the trimmed V and J ends, which lost 4 bases and 7 bases, there was a span of 32 bases. This CDR3 comprises 19 residues. CDR3 coding DNA: TGCGCCAGCAGCCTCTTTTCATCAGTTGGGACCGCCCCGAGGGGTGGCTACACCTTC. This sequence encodes CASSLFSSVGTAPRGGYTF.

V gene TRBV9 combines with J gene TRBJ2-1; D possibly matches TRBD1 or TRBD2 (5 bases each). Germline assignment: CDR1 SGDLS and CDR2 YYNGEE. With 8 bases removed from V and 12 bases from J, the gap between germline ends came to 12 bases. There are 10 residues in the CDR3. CDR3 DNA: TGTGCCAGGATACTAGGGACGCAGTTCTTC. It specifies CARILGTQFF.

This clonotype was observed many times. This sequence joins TRBV20-1 and TRBJ2-1; 13 positions match TRBD2. This CDR3 has 14 amino acids. Germline lookup yields CDR1 DFQATT and CDR2 SNEGSKA (reference sequence). V shed 5 bases and J 6 bases; nucleotides not matched to a gene: 4. The DNA of the CDR3 is TGCAGTGCTTACACTAGCGGGAGGGCCAATGAGCAGTTCTTC. The encoded protein is CSAYTSGRANEQFF.

This clonotype was counted at least ten times. V and J are TRBV10-1 and TRBJ2-3, with unresolved D. With 4 bases removed from V and 3 bases from J, the gap between germline ends came to 8 bases. Per germline, CDR1 WNHNN and CDR2 SYGVQD (reference sequence). This CDR3 has 13 amino acids. The CDR3 DNA is TGCGCCAGCAGTGTGTCTATTACAGATACGCAGTATTTT. Protein product: CASSVSITDTQYF.

The chain links TRBV6-1 to TRBJ2-1; 8 bases match TRBD2. With V trimmed by 6 bases and J by 4 bases, 8 bases remained unmatched. CDR1 and CDR2 (germline): MNHNS, SASEGT. This CDR3 has 15 residues. Written as DNA, the CDR3 is TGTGCCAGCAGCCCCGCTAGCGGGCGGTACAATGAGCAGTTCTTC. This sequence encodes CASSPASGRYNEQFF.

A note on this clonotype: A much larger clone sits a single nucleotide away, making a read error possible. CDR3 in amino acids: CNAMPESEAFF. The CDR3 DNA follows: TGCAATGCTATGCCCGAATCGGAAGCTTTCTTT. The chain links TRBV20-1 to TRBJ1-1; D is unclear. CDR3 length: 11 residues. Germline lookup yields CDR1 DFQATT and CDR2 SNEGSKA (reference sequence).

This chain links TRBV5-5 with TRBJ1-2; no clear D. The CDR3 totals 13 residues. The V gene lost 1 base and the J gene lost 7 bases, with 11 bases spanning the gap. In germline, CDR1 is SGHKS, CDR2 YYEKEE (reference sequence). In nucleotides, the CDR3 is TGTGCCAGCAGCTTGACCGGGGTATCTGGCTACACCTTC. Translation gives CASSLTGVSGYTF.

This clonotype was counted at least ten times. The gene calls are TRBV5-8 and TRBJ1-1, with TRBD1 matching 8 bases. The CDR3 is 15 residues long. Germline trimming cut 4 bases from V and 0 bases from J; bases unmatched to any gene: 5. The germline V gene encodes CDR1 SGHTS and CDR2 YDEGEE. The CDR3 DNA is TGTGCCAGCAGCACTTGGACAGGGCTGAACACTGAAGCTTTCTTT. It translates to CASSTWTGLNTEAFF.

As to this clonotype: This sequence may be a read error, since a much larger clone differs from it by one base. V is TRBV27 and J is TRBJ2-5; D is undetermined. CDR1 is MNHEY, CDR2 SMNVEV, per germline (reference sequence). The CDR3 sequence is 9 residues long. The CDR3 DNA reads as TGTGCCGGCAGTTACCCAGGGTACTTC. Translation: CAGSYPGYF.

At least ten counts were recorded for this clonotype. V usage is TRBV6-1 and J usage is TRBJ1-1; D possibly corresponds to TRBD1 (5 bases). Trimming cost V 6 bases and J 2 bases, with 22 bases left between them. Germline V CDR1 and CDR2: MNHNS, SASEGT. The CDR3 totals 17 residues. CDR3 region: CASSSETGVGPNTEAFF. The CDR3 nucleotides read TGTGCCAGCAGCTCAGAAACAGGAGTGGGTCCTAACACTGAAGCTTTCTTT.

This clonotype showed up many times. The chain recombines TRBV11-3 with TRBJ1-3; unclear D gene. Germline CDR1 reads SGHNT; CDR2 reads YENEEA. Trimming took 1 base from V and 0 from J, leaving 10 bases between them. This CDR3 has 16 residues. CDR3 sequence reads: CASSLGSADSGNTIYF. In DNA, the CDR3 is TGTGCCAGCAGCTTAGGATCGGCAGACTCTGGAAACACCATATATTTT.

This clonotype was detected many times. The chain's CDR3 is CASSLLTSGLHTDTQYF. The CDR3 region has the DNA TGCGCCAGCAGCCTACTAACTAGCGGGTTACACACAGATACGCAGTATTTT. The chain carries TRBV5-1 and TRBJ2-3, with 9 bases fitting TRBD2. Trimming removed 4 bases from V and 2 bases from J; junction bases left unmatched: 11. CDR3 length equals 17 residues. Per the germline V gene, CDR1 is SGHRS and CDR2 is YFSETQ.

This clonotype showed up many times. The chain couples TRBV25-1 to TRBJ1-1; D unresolved. Germline V gene lookup returns CDR1 MGHDK and CDR2 SYGVNS. The V end lost 8 bases, the J end lost 1 base, and 14 bases lay between the germline ends. This CDR3 is built from 14 residues. CDR3 in DNA: TGTGCCAGCTCGCGAAATGGGCCGAACACTGAAGCTTTCTTT. Protein: CASSRNGPNTEAFF. The entire variable domain, with the rest obtained from reference TRBV25-1 and TRBJ1-1, is as follows: EADIYQTPRYLVIGTGKKITLECSQTMGHDKMYWYQQDPGMELHLIHYSYGVNSTEKGDLSSESTVSRIRTEHFPLTLESARPSHTSQYLCASSRNGPNTEAFFGQGTRLTVV.

This clonotype was seen many times. The V and J genes are TRBV19 and TRBJ2-1, with 8 positions matching TRBD2. CDR1 is LNHDA, CDR2 SQIVND, per germline (reference sequence). V was pared by 3 bases and J by 4 bases, with 8 bases of the junction left unmatched. The CDR3 is made up of 16 amino acids. The CDR3, as DNA: TGTGCCAGTAGTATTCTACCACTAGCGGTATACAATGAGCAGTTCTTC. It translates to CASSILPLAVYNEQFF.

This clonotype was seen repeatedly, ten times or more. The genes are TRBV7-9 and TRBJ2-1; D is possibly TRBD2 (6 bases). The V gene lost 1 base and the J gene lost 9 bases, with 10 bases spanning the gap. CDR3 length: 13 residues. In germline, CDR1 is SEHNR, CDR2 FQNEAQ (reference sequence). As DNA, the CDR3 is TGTGCCAGCAGCTTAGAACTAGCCAGTGAGCAGTTCTTC. Protein: CASSLELASEQFF.

The sample holds a few counts of this clonotype. The chain recombines TRBV19 with TRBJ2-1; 9 nucleotides line up with TRBD1. This CDR3 spans 15 amino acids. Germline V gives CDR1 LNHDA, CDR2 SQIVND (reference sequence). Trimming cost V 5 bases and J 5 bases; bases outside gene matches: 7. CDR3 in amino acids: CASSPWTGVDNEQFF. CDR3 in DNA: TGTGCCAGTAGTCCATGGACAGGGGTGGACAATGAGCAGTTCTTC.

This clonotype appeared many times. This rearrangement joins TRBV6-1 to TRBJ2-7; TRBD1 agrees at 8 bases. The V and J ends lost 4 bases and 6 bases, in that order; junction bases with no gene match: 8. The CDR3 has 14 residues. CDR1 and CDR2 (germline): MNHNS, SASEGT. As DNA, the CDR3 is TGTGCCAGCAGTGCAACCAGGGGGCAGGGCGAGCAGTACTTC. Its protein product is CASSATRGQGEQYF.

This clonotype was seen many times. The chain is built from TRBV11-2 and TRBJ2-2, with D tentatively TRBD2 (5 bases). Germline V gives CDR1 SGHAT, CDR2 FQNNGV. V lost 8 bases, J lost 6 bases, and 19 bases lay in between. The CDR3 loop spans 15 amino acids. CDR3: CASWTWRYNAGELFF. The CDR3, as DNA: TGTGCCAGCTGGACTTGGAGGTATAATGCCGGGGAGCTGTTTTTT.

This clonotype has at least ten counts. This chain uses TRBV11-2 with TRBJ2-1; D may match TRBD1 or TRBD2 (5 bases each). This CDR3 has 17 amino acids. V lost 5 bases to trimming and J lost 7 bases, with 24 bases between them. Germline lookup yields CDR1 SGHAT and CDR2 FQNNGV. The CDR3 sequence is CASSQRFPAIGENEQFF. In nucleotides, the CDR3 is TGTGCCAGCAGCCAACGATTCCCCGCGATAGGGGAGAATGAGCAGTTCTTC.

In this sample, this clonotype turned up many times. This chain connects TRBV20-1 to TRBJ2-7; tentatively, D is TRBD2 (6 bases). This CDR3 comprises 14 residues. Germline CDR1 and CDR2: DFQATT and SNEGSKA (reference sequence). The V end lost 1 base, the J end lost 0 bases, and 10 bases lay between the germline ends. CDR3 amino acids: CSARVTGSSYEQYF. CDR3 in DNA: TGCAGTGCTAGAGTCACCGGGAGCTCCTACGAGCAGTACTTC.

The sample holds a few counts of this clonotype. The gene calls are TRBV19 and TRBJ1-2, with 7 bases that match TRBD1. Trimming took 4 bases from V and 2 from J; bases not matched to a gene: 4. The CDR3 is 14 residues long. Germline V lookup: CDR1 LNHDA, CDR2 SQIVND (reference sequence). CDR3 nucleotides: TGTGCCAGTAGTACGGACAGGTCCAACTATGGCTACACCTTC. Its protein product is CASSTDRSNYGYTF.

This clonotype was recorded a few times. This rearrangement joins TRBV4-1 to TRBJ1-5; the D is unclear. There are 16 residues in the CDR3. V was cut by 0 bases and J by 2 bases, with 11 bases left in between. The germline V gene has CDR1 MGHRA and CDR2 YSYEKL. The CDR3 DNA sequence: TGCGCCAGCAGCCAAGATCTACCGGGTGGCAATCAGCCCCAGCATTTT. Translation gives CASSQDLPGGNQPQHF.

The sample holds many counts of this clonotype. The chain uses TRBV20-1 and TRBJ2-3; TRBD1 aligns across 11 bases. After removal of 6 bases from V and 4 bases from J, the junction contained 6 bases not matched to a gene. Germline loops: CDR1 DFQATT, CDR2 SNEGSKA (reference sequence). The CDR3 is 14 residues long. In DNA, the CDR3 is TGCAGTGCGGTTGGACAGGGGGCGTCAGATACGCAGTATTTT. Protein: CSAVGQGASDTQYF.

The chain carries TRBV7-2 and TRBJ1-5; D gene uncertain. Germline V gene sequence: CDR1 SGHTA, CDR2 FQGNSA. V gave up 0 bases and J gave up 6 bases, with 6 bases separating them. There are 13 residues in the CDR3. CDR3 bases: TGTGCCAGCAGCTTAGCGTCCGTTCAGCCCCAGCATTTT. Translation: CASSLASVQPQHF.

With regard to this clonotype: This sequence may be a read error, since a much larger clone differs from it by one base. This sequence joins TRBV12-3 or TRBV12-4 and TRBJ2-3, with D perhaps matching TRBD1 (6 bases). CDR3 length: 16 residues. V was cut by 6 bases and J by 7 bases, with 23 bases left in between. The CDR3 loop reads CASSMHRENSVHTQYF. The DNA for the CDR3 is TGTGCCAGCAGCATGCACAGGGAGAACTCGGTACATACGCAGTATTTT.